The text below deals with one T cell receptor beta chain. The sample belongs to a study of blood T cell repertoires in COVID-19. Germline V gene lookup returns CDR1 MNHEY and CDR2 SVGEGT. V was pared by 5 bases and J by 3 bases, with 6 bases of the junction left unmatched. This CDR3 is 15 amino acids long. Produced via immunoSEQ multiplex PCR; TCRdb's table is partial and in-frame only. The repertoire holds some 210,000 clones, with about nine tenths as singletons. Participant-given clinical history determined each cohort assignment. The chain has TRBV6-2 or TRBV6-3 and TRBJ2-3; 9 bases agree with TRBD1. The sequenced sample was PBMCs or T cells enriched from blood (not recorded which). This clonotype was sampled from a man between 18 and 35 years old with acute COVID-19. CDR3 nucleotide sequence: TGTGCCAGCAGTAGCCGGGACAGGGAGACAGATACGCAGTATTTT. Its protein product is CASSSRDRETDTQYF.